Here is one T cell receptor beta chain with its context. Its antigen is undetermined. Compared with germline, one end of the junction differs, possibly owing to a read error. Patients were all untreated before their thyroid surgery. The CDR3 is 18 amino acids. CDR1 and CDR2 from the germline V gene are MGHRA and YSYEKL. The source of the sample is a study of metastatic and nonmetastatic thyroid tumors. Regarding the study as a whole: The study reportedly found significantly higher TCR beta diversity in malignant thyroid tumors than benign nodules, in blood and tumor.

Original analysis: Clinicopathological groups differed in CDR3, with these differences serving to build a distant-metastasis classifier for papillary thyroid cancer. TCRdb re-analyzed the PCR reads through MiXCR. TCRdb assigned the V and J calls; the authors' analysis was not used. The table has roughly 58,000 clones, 4% to 5% seen once. The chain uses TRBV4-1 and TRBJ1-1; 9 bases line up with TRBD1. The sequence was collected from a female donor with papillary thyroid cancer or a benign thyroid nodule (not recorded which). Some clones in this sample may be carry-over from other donors' samples. What was sequenced was blood. The CDR3 nucleotides read TGCGTCAGCAGCCCTTTAATGGGGGACAGGGTAGATTTGACTGAAGCTTTCTTT. Its translation is CVSSPLMGDRVDLTEAFF.